This note documents a single T cell receptor beta chain sequence. The target antigen is unknown. The treatment was: about 20 received Ad26.COV2.S at low or high dose, single or two shots; roughly five received placebo; per-sample allocation not given. At day 63 after the first vaccine or placebo injection, samples were drawn. The donor's status was that of an adult aged 18-55 years in Boston. CDR3 length: 12 amino acids. CDR1 and CDR2 (germline): LGHNT, FRNRAP. The data are from a study of Ad26.COV2.S vaccination and SARS-CoV-2 variants. Study-wide results and limits: Vaccine and placebo recipients had comparable breadth of non-spike TCRs. It was vaccine recipients, not placebo recipients, who had the higher spike-specific TCR breadth.

The method was immunoSEQ multiplex PCR; TCRdb's version includes in-frame clones alone and lacks a portion of them. The sample has 440,000 or so clones; about 90% are singletons. The rearrangement joins TRBV12-5 to TRBJ2-2; D might be TRBD1 (5 bases). The origin of this receptor is a person aged 18-60 years who received the Ad26.COV2.S COVID-19 vaccine or a placebo. The sample consisted of peripheral blood, taken in a trial of Ad26.COV2.S vaccine versus placebo. CDR3 region: CAAMGLSGELFF. The DNA of the CDR3 is TGTGCCGCGATGGGGCTCTCCGGGGAGCTGTTTTTT.